The 32 T cell receptor beta chains below come from one sample, sequenced in a study of T-cell memory formation after mild COVID-19. TCRdb reprocessed the 5' RACE reads via MiXCR and lists one record per CDR3 protein. Altogether a few hundred thousand distinct CDR3 sequences are present, 20% to 25% being singletons, with the ten largest covering around 7.7%. Material: PBMCs or a T cell subset sorted from them (not recorded which). The receptors here all came from an adult woman who had mild COVID-19 (a few samples of this study predate the infection). Cell type and time point are not known.

V gene TRBV15 combines with J gene TRBJ2-2; 14 bases are a match to TRBD2. The CDR3 consists of 20 residues. V lost 1 base and J lost 1; bases outside the gene matches: 8. The germline V gene has CDR1 LNHNV and CDR2 YYDKDF (reference sequence). DNA of the CDR3: TGTGCCACCAGCAGAGCGAGGGGACTAGCGGGAGTATTGAACACCGGGGAGCTGTTTTTT. Amino acid sequence: CATSRARGLAGVLNTGELFF.

This rearrangement joins TRBV4-1 to TRBJ2-4, with unresolved D. Germline V gives CDR1 MGHRA, CDR2 YSYEKL. V was trimmed by 1 base and J by 2 bases, leaving 12 bases between them. The length of the CDR3 is 16 residues. CDR3 region: CASSQVGRTTKNIQYF. The DNA of the CDR3 is TGCGCCAGCAGCCAAGTGGGCCGTACAACCAAAAACATTCAGTACTTC.

This sequence joins TRBV7-9 and TRBJ1-6, with TRBD1 matching over 9 bases. From germline, CDR1 is SEHNR and CDR2 FQNEAQ (reference sequence). CDR3 length equals 15 residues. With 5 bases clipped from V and 8 bases from J, the junction kept 7 bases outside the gene matches. The DNA of the CDR3 is TGTGCCAGCAGCCCGACAGGGGGAGGAGATTCACCCCTCCACTTT. Protein product: CASSPTGGGDSPLHF.

This clonotype was seen more than once but under ten times. V usage is TRBV7-2 and J usage is TRBJ2-5; 12 bases are a match to TRBD2. CDR3 length: 17 amino acids. Germline lookup yields CDR1 SGHTA and CDR2 FQGNSA. The V gene end was trimmed by 4 bases and the J gene end by 7 bases; junction bases not matched to a gene: 13. As DNA, the CDR3 is TGTGCCAGCAGCTCTCTAAGACTAGCGGGAGATTTACCGACCCAGTACTTC. It yields the protein CASSSLRLAGDLPTQYF.

The chain has TRBV20-1 and TRBJ2-7, with D maybe TRBD2 (7 bases). V dropped 7 bases and J dropped 7 bases, with 26 bases sitting between them. This CDR3 comprises 15 residues. The V gene's germline CDR1 is DFQATT and CDR2 SNEGSKA (reference sequence). The CDR3 spells CSVRRGGDDVGEQYF. As DNA, the CDR3 is TGCAGTGTACGCCGAGGGGGGGATGATGTCGGGGAGCAGTACTTC.

A few counts support this clonotype. The J gene is TRBJ2-1, the V gene TRBV9; D uncertain. Trimming removed 0 bases at V and 5 bases at J, with 6 bases between. Germline CDR1 SGDLS, CDR2 YYNGEE. The CDR3 contains 13 residues. This chain's CDR3 is CASSVVPDNEQFF. Written as DNA, the CDR3 is TGTGCCAGCAGCGTAGTACCTGACAATGAGCAGTTCTTC.

The table lists this clonotype with a few counts. The chain uses TRBV12-3 or TRBV12-4 and TRBJ2-1; D is tentatively TRBD1 or TRBD2 (5 bases each). This CDR3 is built from 16 residues. V lost 7 bases to trimming and J lost 1 base, with 17 bases between them. CDR3 in DNA: TGTGCCAGCACCTCGGGGTGGGGCAGGTCCTACAATGAGCAGTTCTTC. Protein product: CASTSGWGRSYNEQFF.

This clonotype was observed at least ten times. The chain carries TRBV30 and TRBJ2-1, with D possibly being TRBD1 (6 bases). Germline loops: CDR1 GTSNPN, CDR2 SVGIG (reference sequence). This CDR3 comprises 12 residues. Trimming shortened V by 3 bases and J by 7 bases, and 10 bases separated the two germline ends. This chain's CDR3 is CAWRGRGNEQFF. DNA of the CDR3: TGTGCCTGGAGGGGAAGGGGGAATGAGCAGTTCTTC.

This clonotype was seen only a few times. The chain employs TRBV12-3 or TRBV12-4 and TRBJ2-2; TRBD1 matches at 7 bases. V was pared by 6 bases and J by 1 base, with 5 bases of the junction left unmatched. The CDR3 spans 15 residues. CDR3 coding DNA: TGTGCCAGCAGACCGACAGGGAAGAACACCGGGGAGCTGTTTTTT. This sequence encodes CASRPTGKNTGELFF.

This clonotype came up a few times. The chain recombines TRBV6-6 with TRBJ1-1, with D possibly matching TRBD1 (5 bases). Germline V CDR1 and CDR2: MNHNY, SVGAGI (reference sequence). V gave up 1 base and J gave up 0 bases, with 21 bases separating them. The CDR3 consists of 19 residues. CDR3 coding DNA: TGTGCCAGCAGTTACTTTGTCTTGTTGACAGAAACCATGAACACTGAAGCTTTCTTT. This encodes CASSYFVLLTETMNTEAFF.

This chain joins TRBV20-1 and TRBJ2-4; 7 bases map to TRBD2. The CDR3 sequence is 16 residues long. Germline trimming cut 1 base from V and 5 bases from J; bases unmatched to any gene: 11. The V gene's germline CDR1 is DFQATT and CDR2 SNEGSKA (reference sequence). The CDR3 nucleotides are TGCAGTGCTAGAGCCTACTCCGGGGGGTTCGAAAACATTCAGTACTTC. Translated, it gives CSARAYSGGFENIQYF.

In this sample, this clonotype turned up a few times. The V call is TRBV24-1, the J call TRBJ2-3; 9 positions agree with TRBD2. V shed 3 bases, J shed 0 bases, and the junction held 3 bases outside the gene matches. CDR3 size: 16 residues. CDR1 and CDR2 from the germline V gene are KGHDR and SFDVKD. The CDR3 is CATSDGLAGSTDTQYF. CDR3 DNA sequence: TGTGCCACCAGTGATGGGCTAGCGGGGAGCACAGATACGCAGTATTTT.

This chain joins TRBV9 and TRBJ2-2, with 12 bases identical to TRBD2. Germline lookup yields CDR1 SGDLS and CDR2 YYNGEE. The CDR3 length is 17 residues. J lost 6 bases, V lost 0 bases, and 6 bases had no gene match. The CDR3 loop is CASSVATGTSGPGELFF. The CDR3 DNA reads as TGTGCCAGCAGCGTAGCTACTGGGACTAGCGGGCCCGGGGAGCTGTTTTTT.

On this clonotype: Germline is not matched at one junction end, which may reflect a read error. The chain employs TRBV20-1 and TRBJ2-6; a possible D gene is TRBD1 (5 bases). The CDR3 has 14 residues. Germline lookup yields CDR1 DFQATT and CDR2 SNEGSKA (reference sequence). In DNA, the CDR3 is TGCAGTGCTAGAGATTTTTCTGGGGCCAACGTCATGACTTTC. Residues: CSARDFSGANVMTF.

The chain employs TRBV12-3 or TRBV12-4 and TRBJ2-1, with D possibly TRBD1 on 6 matching bases. Trimming took off 4 bases at V and 7 bases at J, with 11 bases between the two ends. The CDR3 consists of 13 residues. The CDR3 DNA reads as TGTGCCAGCAGTTCCGAGGGGGTGAATGAGCAGTTCTTC. This codes for CASSSEGVNEQFF.

The chain has TRBV5-1 and TRBJ2-5, with D possibly being TRBD2 (5 bases). The ends were cut back, 4 bases at V and 7 bases at J, with 8 bases in the middle. Germline CDR1 and CDR2: SGHRS and YFSETQ. This CDR3 is 11 amino acids long. The CDR3 nucleotides read TGCGCCAGCAGCGAACTAGGGACCCAGTACTTC. It translates to CASSELGTQYF.

At least ten counts were recorded for this clonotype. The rearrangement links TRBV12-5 to TRBJ2-1; TRBD2 agrees at 10 bases. The V segment lost 3 bases and the J segment 9 bases; nucleotides outside the gene matches: 11. Germline assignment: CDR1 LGHNT and CDR2 FRNRAP. The CDR3 consists of 16 residues. The CDR3 DNA follows: TGTGCTAGTGGTTTTTTAGCGGGAGGACGATTAGGTGAGCAGTTCTTC. Protein sequence: CASGFLAGGRLGEQFF.

The chain combines TRBV28 with TRBJ2-7; D gene unclear. Trimming took 7 bases from V and 7 from J, leaving 11 bases between them. Germline V gene sequence: CDR1 MDHEN, CDR2 SYDVKM. The CDR3 has 11 residues. CDR3 nucleotide sequence: TGTGCCAGCATCCGGTCTGGGGAGCAGTACTTC. Protein: CASIRSGEQYF.

The chain joins TRBV24-1 to TRBJ2-5; possibly TRBD1 for D (5 bases). With 2 bases removed from V and 2 bases from J, the gap between germline ends came to 8 bases. This CDR3 has 14 amino acids. Per the germline V gene, CDR1 is KGHDR and CDR2 is SFDVKD. The CDR3 spells CATSDSDRQETQYF. The CDR3 coding sequence is TGTGCCACCAGTGATTCCGACAGACAAGAGACCCAGTACTTC.

V usage is TRBV27 and J usage is TRBJ1-6; D might be TRBD1 (6 bases). The germline CDR1 and CDR2 sequences are MNHEY and SMNVEV (reference sequence). Trimming cost V 4 bases and J 0 bases, with 25 bases left between them. The CDR3 is made up of 21 amino acids. This CDR3 is CASSSLRRLGGLGSYNSPLHF. CDR3 in DNA: TGTGCCAGCAGTTCTCTCCGACGGTTAGGGGGTTTGGGCTCCTATAATTCACCCCTCCACTTT.

This clonotype was counted ten times or more. The chain combines TRBV14 with TRBJ2-7, with TRBD1 as a possible D gene (5 bases). V shed 0 bases and J shed 3 bases, with 9 bases lying between them. The CDR3 is made up of 14 amino acids. Germline V gives CDR1 SGHDN, CDR2 FVKESK. The CDR3 DNA is TGTGCCAGCAGCCAAGATGGACACTTCTACGAGCAGTACTTC. It translates to CASSQDGHFYEQYF.

The chain has TRBV6-2 or TRBV6-3 and TRBJ2-2, with D tentatively TRBD2 (6 bases). V was shortened by 2 bases and J by 4 bases, with 8 bases between the two germline ends. Germline-derived CDR1 and CDR2 are MNHEY and SVGEGT. CDR3 length: 14 amino acids. The CDR3 loop is CASSYRDSTGELFF. CDR3 bases: TGTGCCAGCAGTTACCGGGACTCCACCGGGGAGCTGTTTTTT.

The chain joins TRBV12-3 or TRBV12-4 to TRBJ1-1, with D hard to call. V was trimmed by 2 bases and J by 1 base, leaving 11 bases between them. CDR3 size: 15 residues. CDR3 sequence: CASSLSAGSNTEAFF. The CDR3 region has the DNA TGTGCCAGCAGTTTAAGCGCAGGATCGAACACTGAAGCTTTCTTT.

The rearrangement links TRBV12-3 or TRBV12-4 to TRBJ2-7; D is ambiguous. The CDR3 extends over 13 amino acids. Trimming shortened V by 1 base and J by 7 bases, and 11 bases separated the two germline ends. The CDR3 reads CASSLGLQTEQYF. The DNA for the CDR3 is TGTGCCAGCAGTTTAGGTCTTCAGACGGAGCAGTACTTC.

This clonotype occurred a few times. This sequence joins TRBV12-3 or TRBV12-4 and TRBJ2-1, with D tentatively TRBD2 (6 bases). The V gene lost 3 bases and the J gene lost 3 bases, with 15 bases spanning the gap. The CDR3 consists of 16 residues. The chain's CDR3 is CASSFRGSGHYNEQFF. The CDR3 region has the DNA TGTGCCAGCAGTTTTCGGGGTAGCGGCCACTACAATGAGCAGTTCTTC.

This chain joins TRBV24-1 and TRBJ1-2; D is ambiguous. The CDR3 sequence is 13 residues long. Trimming took 3 bases from V and 2 from J, leaving 6 bases between them. Germline V gene data show CDR1 as KGHDR and CDR2 as SFDVKD. The CDR3 sequence: CATSDTGNYGYTF. The DNA of the CDR3 is TGTGCCACCAGTGATACCGGGAACTATGGCTACACCTTC.

The chain has TRBV9 and TRBJ2-1; the D call may be TRBD1 or TRBD2 (5 bases each). V was clipped by 4 bases and J by 4 bases, with 18 bases between them. CDR1 SGDLS and CDR2 YYNGEE come from the germline V gene. The CDR3 is 16 amino acids. CDR3 sequence (DNA): TGTGCCAGCAGCCGGCTAGCAGGGATTAAGTACAATGAGCAGTTCTTC. Translating gives CASSRLAGIKYNEQFF.

The chain joins TRBV6-1 to TRBJ2-7, with 7 bases lining up with TRBD2. V was pared by 1 base and J by 4 bases, with 7 bases of the junction left unmatched. Germline V gives CDR1 MNHNS, CDR2 SASEGT. CDR3 length equals 15 residues. The CDR3, as DNA: TGTGCCAGCAGTGAAGAGGCGGGAGCGCCTTACGAGCAGTACTTC. This translates into CASSEEAGAPYEQYF.

This sequence joins TRBV5-1 and TRBJ2-1; unclear D gene. The germline V gene has CDR1 SGHRS and CDR2 YFSETQ. With 1 base removed from V and 0 bases from J, the gap between germline ends came to 8 bases. This CDR3 contains 15 residues. The CDR3 DNA sequence: TGCGCCAGCAGCTTGCAGCAGAGCTCCTACAATGAGCAGTTCTTC. Translating gives CASSLQQSSYNEQFF.

This chain connects TRBV4-1 to TRBJ2-5, with 9 positions matching TRBD1. The CDR3 is 14 amino acids. CDR1 is MGHRA, CDR2 YSYEKL, per germline. Trimming at V came to 3 bases and at J to 4 bases, leaving 3 bases not matched to a gene. CDR3 sequence: CASSHPGQGETQYF. CDR3 nucleotide sequence: TGCGCCAGCAGCCACCCGGGACAGGGAGAGACCCAGTACTTC.

V and J are TRBV28 and TRBJ2-5; D may be TRBD1 or TRBD2 (5 bases each). Per germline, CDR1 MDHEN and CDR2 SYDVKM. This CDR3 spans 13 amino acids. V lost 8 bases and J lost 1, with 11 bases in between. Here the CDR3 reads CASLRGPQETQYF. The CDR3 DNA reads TGTGCCAGCTTAAGGGGACCCCAAGAGACCCAGTACTTC.

This clonotype has only a few counts. This chain connects TRBV6-5 to TRBJ2-7; D is unresolved. The CDR3 is 12 amino acids. CDR1 MNHEY and CDR2 SVGAGI come from the germline V gene. V lost 5 bases, J lost 4 bases, and 9 bases lay in between. The CDR3 spells CASSTDLYEQYF. For the CDR3, the DNA is TGTGCCAGCAGTACGGACCTGTACGAGCAGTACTTC.